This entry lists 14 T cell receptor beta chains sequenced from one sample in a study of blood T cells in healthy people across ages. The authors ran a second PCR of about 6 to 12 cycles using a sample-barcoded 5' primer and a J-beta primer mix. TCRdb re-called the 5' RACE reads through MiXCR, storing one row per CDR3 protein. The sample lists approximately 580,000 distinct CDR3 sequences, nearly 25% occurring once. The same data also contributed to another study, on T cells of mothers and their children.

The sample consisted of blood. Source of these receptors: a boy between 10 and 17 years old in good health.

Many counts were recorded for this clonotype. The rearrangement uses TRBV4-1 and TRBJ1-1; D is possibly TRBD1 (6 bases). Between the trimmed V and J ends, which lost 5 bases and 1 base, there was a span of 8 bases. CDR1 is MGHRA and CDR2 is YSYEKL in the germline V gene. The CDR3 loop spans 13 amino acids. CDR3 in DNA: TGCGCCAGCAGCGGGACACGGAACACTGAAGCTTTCTTT. Amino acid sequence: CASSGTRNTEAFF.

This clonotype was detected a few times. V gene TRBV4-2 combines with J gene TRBJ2-7; 11 bases agree with TRBD1. CDR1 is LGHNA and CDR2 is YNFKEQ in the germline V gene. The CDR3 has 15 amino acids. After removal of 2 bases from V and 7 bases from J, the junction contained 7 bases not matched to a gene. DNA of the CDR3: TGTGCCAGCAGCCAACCCGGACAGGGGGCTGGGGAGCAGTACTTC. It translates to CASSQPGQGAGEQYF.

This clonotype turned up a few times. This chain links TRBV4-2 with TRBJ1-5, with TRBD1 as a possible D gene (6 bases). The germline V and J ends were trimmed by 0 bases and 7 bases, with 13 bases remaining between them. This CDR3 is 15 amino acids long. CDR1 and CDR2 from the germline V gene are LGHNA and YNFKEQ. The CDR3 protein is CASSQEGGMGQPQHF. The CDR3 region has the DNA TGTGCCAGCAGCCAAGAAGGGGGAATGGGGCAGCCCCAGCATTTT.

The chain has TRBV5-1 and TRBJ2-1; D is possibly TRBD2 (6 bases). The CDR3 runs 17 residues. Germline lookup yields CDR1 SGHRS and CDR2 YFSETQ. Trimming removed 2 bases at V and 5 bases at J, with 20 bases between. The CDR3 loop is CASSFGRGAGDHNEQFF. The CDR3 DNA follows: TGCGCCAGCAGCTTTGGGCGGGGCGCCGGAGACCACAATGAGCAGTTCTTC.

There are a few counts of this clonotype. V and J are TRBV20-1 and TRBJ2-5, with TRBD2 as a possible D gene (6 bases). Germline V gene lookup returns CDR1 DFQATT and CDR2 SNEGSKA (reference sequence). Trimming cost V 6 bases and J 1 base, with 15 bases left between them. This CDR3 is built from 14 residues. The CDR3 spells CSAPRGGIQETQYF. The DNA of the CDR3 is TGCAGTGCACCTAGAGGAGGGATCCAAGAGACCCAGTACTTC.

CDR3: CASSLLEGVYNEQFF. Written as DNA, the CDR3 is TGTGCCAGCAGCTTATTAGAGGGAGTCTACAATGAGCAGTTCTTC. The V call is TRBV7-2, the J call TRBJ2-1, with D perhaps matching TRBD2 (5 bases). This CDR3 contains 15 residues. Germline V CDR1 and CDR2: SGHTA, FQGNSA. Deletions cut 2 bases from V and 3 bases from J, with 11 bases between.

This clonotype was recorded a few times. The chain uses TRBV10-3 and TRBJ1-4; D call uncertain. This CDR3 comprises 13 residues. Germline assignment: CDR1 ENHRY and CDR2 SYGVKD. Deletions cut 7 bases from V and 3 bases from J, with 9 bases between. In DNA form, the CDR3 reads TGTGCCATCACGGTTGGTCCTAATGAAAAACTGTTTTTT. It codes for CAITVGPNEKLFF.

This clonotype has just a few counts. The chain couples TRBV13 to TRBJ2-1; D is ambiguous. Trimming left V 1 base short and J 7 bases short, with 14 bases between. The CDR3 contains 15 residues. Germline V gene lookup returns CDR1 PRHDT and CDR2 FYEKMQ (reference sequence). DNA for the CDR3: TGTGCCAGCAGCTTAGAGGGCCCTGATGGGAATGAGCAGTTCTTC. Its protein is CASSLEGPDGNEQFF.

Regarding this clonotype: One junction end does not reproduce the germline sequence, and a read error may be involved. The CDR3 region is CASGLVGSRGETQYF. The CDR3 region has the DNA TGTGCCAGCGGCTTAGTAGGGTCCCGTGGCGAGACCCAGTACTTC. This rearrangement joins TRBV7-3 to TRBJ2-5; no definite D call. Germline V gene lookup returns CDR1 SGHTA and CDR2 FQGTGA. This CDR3 is 15 amino acids long.

Only a few counts were recorded for this clonotype. The genes are TRBV4-3 and TRBJ1-1; D unresolved. The CDR3 has 13 residues. V was pared by 0 bases and J by 5 bases, with 7 bases between. The V gene's germline CDR1 is LGHNA and CDR2 YSLEER. CDR3 DNA: TGCGCCAGCAGCCAAGAGCAAGGGACTGAAGCTTTCTTT. This sequence encodes CASSQEQGTEAFF.

The chain carries TRBV27 and TRBJ2-1; D unresolved. V lost 0 bases, J lost 4 bases, and 7 bases lay in between. The CDR3 runs to 14 residues. Germline V gene sequence: CDR1 MNHEY, CDR2 SMNVEV (reference sequence). The chain's CDR3 is CASSLSTSYNEQFF. The CDR3 coding sequence is TGTGCCAGCAGTTTATCTACCAGTTACAATGAGCAGTTCTTC.

This clonotype occurred a few times. As DNA, the CDR3 is TGTGCCAGCAGCGTAGCCCCCGGGGGCGAAGCTTTCTTT. Residues: CASSVAPGGEAFF. The chain is built from TRBV9 and TRBJ1-1; possibly TRBD1 for D (6 bases). This CDR3 spans 13 amino acids. V was trimmed by 0 bases and J by 8 bases, leaving 11 bases between them. Germline V gene data show CDR1 as SGDLS and CDR2 as YYNGEE.

This clonotype was counted a few times. This chain joins TRBV7-9 and TRBJ2-1, with D unclear. V lost 9 bases and J 0 bases, leaving 15 bases between the germline ends. The CDR3 is 15 residues long. Germline CDR1 SEHNR, CDR2 FQNEAQ (reference sequence). In DNA form, the CDR3 reads TGTGCCAGTTATTTCGGTCTGGACTCCTACAATGAGCAGTTCTTC. As protein: CASYFGLDSYNEQFF.

This clonotype was observed a handful of times. This sequence joins TRBV7-2 and TRBJ2-5; the match to TRBD2 covers 8 bases. The closer fit of TRBJ2-1 to the DNA end suggests the J call may be wrong. Looked up from germline, CDR1 is SGHTA and CDR2 is FQGNSA. The CDR3 contains 15 residues. CDR3 in amino acids: CASSLSGSAYNEQFF. CDR3 nucleotides: TGTGCCAGCAGCTTGAGCGGGAGTGCATACAATGAGCAGTTCTTC.